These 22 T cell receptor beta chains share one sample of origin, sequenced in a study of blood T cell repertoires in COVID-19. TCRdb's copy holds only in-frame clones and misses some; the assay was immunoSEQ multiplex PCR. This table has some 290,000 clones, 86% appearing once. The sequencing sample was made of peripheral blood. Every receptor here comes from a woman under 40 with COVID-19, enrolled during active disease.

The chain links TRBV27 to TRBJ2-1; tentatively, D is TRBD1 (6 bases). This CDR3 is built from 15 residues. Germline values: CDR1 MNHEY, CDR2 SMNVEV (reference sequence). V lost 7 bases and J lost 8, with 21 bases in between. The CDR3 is CASNSGTPRGDEQFF. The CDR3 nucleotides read TGTGCCAGCAACTCCGGGACACCGAGGGGCGATGAGCAGTTCTTC.

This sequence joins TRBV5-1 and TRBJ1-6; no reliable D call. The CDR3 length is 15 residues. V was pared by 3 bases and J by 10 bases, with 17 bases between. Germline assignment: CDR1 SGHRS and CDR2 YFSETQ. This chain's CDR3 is CASSSLDGGLSPLHF. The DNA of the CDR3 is TGCGCCAGCAGCTCCCTGGACGGCGGGTTGTCACCCCTCCACTTT.

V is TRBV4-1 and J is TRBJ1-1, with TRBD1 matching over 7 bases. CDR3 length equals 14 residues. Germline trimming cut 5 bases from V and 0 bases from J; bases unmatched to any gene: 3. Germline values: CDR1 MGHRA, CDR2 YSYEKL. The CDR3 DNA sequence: TGCGCCAGCAGCAAAGGGACAGTGAACACTGAAGCTTTCTTT. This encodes CASSKGTVNTEAFF.

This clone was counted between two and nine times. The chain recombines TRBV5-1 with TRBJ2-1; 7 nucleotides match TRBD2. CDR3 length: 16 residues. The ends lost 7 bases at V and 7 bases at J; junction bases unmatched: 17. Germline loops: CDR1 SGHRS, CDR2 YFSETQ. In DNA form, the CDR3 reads TGCGCCAGCGCCCCGTTACTAGCGAGATATAGTAATGAGCAGTTCTTC. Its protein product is CASAPLLARYSNEQFF.

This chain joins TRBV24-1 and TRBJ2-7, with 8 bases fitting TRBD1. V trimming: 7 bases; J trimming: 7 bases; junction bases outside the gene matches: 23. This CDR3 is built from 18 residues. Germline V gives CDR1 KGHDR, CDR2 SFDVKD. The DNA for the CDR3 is TGTGCCACCAGCCGGGACAGGCCGGGCCCTAAGTATCTACGGGAGCAGTACTTC. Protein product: CATSRDRPGPKYLREQYF.

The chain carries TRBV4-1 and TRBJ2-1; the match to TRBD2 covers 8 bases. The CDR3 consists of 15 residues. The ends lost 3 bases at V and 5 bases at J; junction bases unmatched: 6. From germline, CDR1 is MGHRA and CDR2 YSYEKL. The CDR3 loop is CASSQVAGRNNEQFF. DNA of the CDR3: TGCGCCAGCAGCCAGGTAGCGGGGAGGAACAATGAGCAGTTCTTC.

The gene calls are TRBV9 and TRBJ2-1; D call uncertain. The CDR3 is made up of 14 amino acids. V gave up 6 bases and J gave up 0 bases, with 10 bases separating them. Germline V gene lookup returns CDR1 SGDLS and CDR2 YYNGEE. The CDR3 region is CASNEVSSYNEQFF. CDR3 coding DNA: TGTGCCAGCAATGAGGTCAGCTCCTACAATGAGCAGTTCTTC.

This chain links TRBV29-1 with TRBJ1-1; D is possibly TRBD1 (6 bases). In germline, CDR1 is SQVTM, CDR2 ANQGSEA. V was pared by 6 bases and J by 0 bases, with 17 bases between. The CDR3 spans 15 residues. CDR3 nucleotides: TGCAGCGTCTCGACAGGCAGCCTTATGAACACTGAAGCTTTCTTT. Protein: CSVSTGSLMNTEAFF.

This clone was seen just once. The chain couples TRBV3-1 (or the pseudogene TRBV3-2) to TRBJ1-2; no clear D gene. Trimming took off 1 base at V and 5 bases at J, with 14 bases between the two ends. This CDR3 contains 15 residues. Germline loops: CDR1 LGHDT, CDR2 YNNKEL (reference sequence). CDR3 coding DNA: TGTGCCAGCAGCCAAGCGGCGGGGATTAGGTATGGCTACACCTTC. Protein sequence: CASSQAAGIRYGYTF.

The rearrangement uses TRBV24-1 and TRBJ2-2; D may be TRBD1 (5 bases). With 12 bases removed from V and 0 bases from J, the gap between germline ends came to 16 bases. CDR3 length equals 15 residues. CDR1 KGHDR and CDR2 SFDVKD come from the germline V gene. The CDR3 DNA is TGTGCCCCGAGCTCCGAGACAGCGAACACCGGGGAGCTGTTTTTT. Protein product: CAPSSETANTGELFF.

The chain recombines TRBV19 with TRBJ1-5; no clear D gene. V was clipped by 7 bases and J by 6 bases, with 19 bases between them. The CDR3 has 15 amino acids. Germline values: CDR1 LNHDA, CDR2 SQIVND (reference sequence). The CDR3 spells CASTPERVFIQPQHF. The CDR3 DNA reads TGTGCCAGTACCCCAGAGAGGGTCTTTATTCAGCCCCAGCATTTT. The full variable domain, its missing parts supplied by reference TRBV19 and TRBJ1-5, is DGGITQSPKYLFRKEGQNVTLSCEQNLNHDAMYWYRQDPGQGLRLIYYSQIVNDFQKGDIAEGYSVSREKKESFPLTVTSAQKNPTAFYLCASTPERVFIQPQHFGDGTRLSIL.

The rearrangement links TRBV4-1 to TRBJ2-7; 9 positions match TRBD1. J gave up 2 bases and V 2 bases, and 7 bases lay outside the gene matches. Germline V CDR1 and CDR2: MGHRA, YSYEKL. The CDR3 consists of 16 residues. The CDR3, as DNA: TGCGCCAGCAGCCAACGAACGGGACAGGGTGCCTACGAGCAGTACTTC. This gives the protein CASSQRTGQGAYEQYF.

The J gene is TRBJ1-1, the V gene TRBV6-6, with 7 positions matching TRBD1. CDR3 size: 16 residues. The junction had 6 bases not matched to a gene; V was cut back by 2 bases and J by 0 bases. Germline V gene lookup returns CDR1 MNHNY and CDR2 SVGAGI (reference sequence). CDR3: CASSYDRDHMNTEAFF. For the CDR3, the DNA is TGTGCCAGCAGTTACGACAGGGACCACATGAACACTGAAGCTTTCTTT.

This CDR3 is CASSYSQFGNQPQHF. CDR3 sequence (DNA): TGTGCCAGCAGTTACTCCCAGTTTGGCAATCAGCCCCAGCATTTT. The V gene is TRBV6-2 or TRBV6-3, the J gene TRBJ1-5; D call uncertain. V lost 0 bases and J 2 bases, leaving 8 bases between the germline ends. The CDR3 runs 15 residues. Germline loops: CDR1 MNHEY, CDR2 SVGEGT.

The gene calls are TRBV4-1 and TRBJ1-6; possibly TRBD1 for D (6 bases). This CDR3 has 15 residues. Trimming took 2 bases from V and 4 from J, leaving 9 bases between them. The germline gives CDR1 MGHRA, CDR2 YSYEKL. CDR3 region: CASSQQDRYNSPLHF. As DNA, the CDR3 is TGCGCCAGCAGCCAACAGGACAGATATAATTCACCCCTCCACTTT.

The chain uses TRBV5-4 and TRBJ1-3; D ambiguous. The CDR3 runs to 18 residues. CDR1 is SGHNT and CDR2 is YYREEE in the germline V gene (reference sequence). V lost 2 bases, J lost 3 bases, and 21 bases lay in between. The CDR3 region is CASSFFTSSRLFGNTIYF. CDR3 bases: TGTGCCAGCAGCTTTTTTACCTCGAGCCGCCTTTTTGGAAACACCATATATTTT.

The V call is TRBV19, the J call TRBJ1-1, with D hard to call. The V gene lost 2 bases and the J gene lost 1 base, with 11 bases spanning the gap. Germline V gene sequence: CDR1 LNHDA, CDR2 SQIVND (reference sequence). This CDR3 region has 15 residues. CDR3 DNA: TGTGCCAGTAGTATATCCCCGGGGTCGAACACTGAAGCTTTCTTT. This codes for CASSISPGSNTEAFF. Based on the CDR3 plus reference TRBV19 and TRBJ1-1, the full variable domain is DGGITQSPKYLFRKEGQNVTLSCEQNLNHDAMYWYRQDPGQGLRLIYYSQIVNDFQKGDIAEGYSVSREKKESFPLTVTSAQKNPTAFYLCASSISPGSNTEAFFGQGTRLTVV.

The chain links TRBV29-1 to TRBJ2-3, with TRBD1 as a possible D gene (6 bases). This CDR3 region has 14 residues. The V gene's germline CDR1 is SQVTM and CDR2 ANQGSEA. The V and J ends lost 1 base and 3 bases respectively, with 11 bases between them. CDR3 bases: TGCAGCGTTGAAGGGGGGCGGACGACAGATACGCAGTATTTT. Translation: CSVEGGRTTDTQYF.

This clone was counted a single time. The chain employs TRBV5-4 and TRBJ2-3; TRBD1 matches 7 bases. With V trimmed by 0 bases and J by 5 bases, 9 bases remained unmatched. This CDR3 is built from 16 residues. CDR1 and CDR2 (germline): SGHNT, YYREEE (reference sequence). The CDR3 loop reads CASSLAATGQGDTQYF. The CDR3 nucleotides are TGTGCCAGCAGCTTGGCCGCGACAGGGCAAGGAGATACGCAGTATTTT.

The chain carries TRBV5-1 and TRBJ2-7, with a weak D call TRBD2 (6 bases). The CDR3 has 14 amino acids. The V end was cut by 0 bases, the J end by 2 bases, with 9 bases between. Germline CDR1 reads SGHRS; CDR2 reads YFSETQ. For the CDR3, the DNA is TGCGCCAGCAGCTTGGAACTAGCCGCCTACGAGCAGTACTTC. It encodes CASSLELAAYEQYF.

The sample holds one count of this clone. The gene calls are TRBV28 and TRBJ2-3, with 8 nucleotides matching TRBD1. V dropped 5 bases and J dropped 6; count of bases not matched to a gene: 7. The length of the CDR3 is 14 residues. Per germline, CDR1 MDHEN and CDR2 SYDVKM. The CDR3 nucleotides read TGTGCCAGCAGTCCGGTCAGGGGGCTGGATACGCAGTATTTT. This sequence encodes CASSPVRGLDTQYF.

The CDR3 DNA reads TGCGCCAGCAGCTTGTTGGGGACAGGGGGCCTAACCAAAAACATTCAGTACTTC. Protein product: CASSLLGTGGLTKNIQYF. The V gene is TRBV5-1, the J gene TRBJ2-4, with TRBD1 matching over 12 bases. CDR1 and CDR2 (germline): SGHRS, YFSETQ. The V segment lost 1 base and the J segment 2 bases; nucleotides outside the gene matches: 7. This CDR3 contains 18 residues.